Below are 13 T cell receptor beta chains sequenced from a single sample in a study of radiotherapy plus CTLA-4 blockade in lung cancer. Repertoires were generated with immunoSEQ multiplex PCR, while TCRdb's copy carries only in-frame clones and drops some. The repertoire includes 51,000 or so clones, 60% to 80% of them detected once, and roughly 11% sits in the top ten. The specimen comprised peripheral blood, sampled from a patient treated with radiotherapy plus ipilimumab. The receptors stem from a human donor with non-small cell lung cancer who had stable disease on radiotherapy plus ipilimumab.

V usage is TRBV5-6 and J usage is TRBJ2-7; 9 bases match TRBD2. Trimming removed 2 bases from V and 6 bases from J; junction bases left unmatched: 6. Looked up from germline, CDR1 is SGHDT and CDR2 is YYEEEE. The CDR3 consists of 14 residues. The CDR3 sequence is CASSFGSGGTEQYF. The DNA for the CDR3 is TGTGCCAGCAGCTTTGGTAGCGGGGGTACCGAGCAGTACTTC. Filled out from reference TRBV5-6 and TRBJ2-7, the complete variable domain reads DAGVTQSPTHLIKTRGQQVTLRCSPKSGHDTVSWYQQALGQGPQFIFQYYEEEERQRGNFPDRFSGHQFPNYSSELNVNALLLGDSALYLCASSFGSGGTEQYFGPGTRLTVT.

This rearrangement joins TRBV11-3 to TRBJ2-7; D may be TRBD2 (6 bases). The CDR3 is 15 residues long. Germline V gives CDR1 SGHNT, CDR2 YENEEA. Trimming removed 0 bases from V and 4 bases from J, with 13 bases in between. For the CDR3, the DNA is TGTGCCAGCAGCTTAGAAGGATCCGGGGGTTACGAGCAGTACTTC. Translation gives CASSLEGSGGYEQYF. Combining the CDR3 with reference TRBV11-3 and TRBJ2-7 gives the whole variable domain EAGVVQSPRYKIIEKKQPVAFWCNPISGHNTLYWYLQNLGQGPELLIRYENEEAVDDSQLPKDRFSAERLKGVDSTLKIQPAELGDSAVYLCASSLEGSGGYEQYFGPGTRLTVT.

The chain is built from TRBV9 and TRBJ2-2, with 10 nucleotides matching TRBD2. Unmatched junction bases numbered 3, after V lost 7 bases and J lost 3 bases. The germline gives CDR1 SGDLS, CDR2 YYNGEE. The CDR3 covers 14 residues. The CDR3 coding sequence is TGTGCCAGCCGGACTAGCGGATACACCGGGGAGCTGTTTTTT. Protein product: CASRTSGYTGELFF. The complete variable domain, with remaining parts taken from reference TRBV9 and TRBJ2-2, reads DSGVTQTPKHLITATGQRVTLRCSPRSGDLSVYWYQQSLDQGLQFLIQYYNGEERAKGNILERFSAQQFPDLHSELNLSSLELGDSALYFCASRTSGYTGELFFGEGSRLTVL.

The V and J genes are TRBV6-5 and TRBJ1-1; TRBD1 might be the D (5 bases). The germline gives CDR1 MNHEY, CDR2 SVGAGI. Trimming stripped 0 bases from V and 4 bases from J, with 15 bases between. The CDR3 totals 16 residues. The CDR3 region has the DNA TGTGCCAGCAGTTACTCGAGAGGTGCGGGGGGCACTGAAGCTTTCTTT. It codes for CASSYSRGAGGTEAFF.

This chain joins TRBV27 and TRBJ2-3; 12 bases line up with TRBD2. The V and J ends lost 5 bases and 2 bases, in that order; junction bases with no gene match: 8. CDR1 MNHEY and CDR2 SMNVEV come from the germline V gene (reference sequence). CDR3 length equals 17 residues. As DNA, the CDR3 is TGTGCCAGCAGTCAGCTAGCGGGGGGGGTAGACACAGATACGCAGTATTTT. It is translated as CASSQLAGGVDTDTQYF.

The CDR3 spells CASSYDSLNQPQHF. CDR3 DNA: TGTGCCAGCAGCTATGACAGCCTCAATCAGCCCCAGCATTTT. The rearrangement uses TRBV6-6 and TRBJ1-5; D is perhaps TRBD1 (5 bases). The CDR3 contains 14 residues. V lost 6 bases and J lost 3, with 12 bases in between. Germline V gene lookup returns CDR1 MNHNY and CDR2 SVGAGI (reference sequence).

This clone showed up just once. The genes are TRBV11-2 and TRBJ2-5; TRBD1 aligns across 10 bases. The last part of the DNA fits TRBJ2-7 better; the J call may be wrong. The CDR3 spans 17 residues. Per germline, CDR1 SGHAT and CDR2 FQNNGV. This chain's CDR3 is CASSLEGPDRGLAEQYF. CDR3 nucleotides: TGTGCCAGCAGCTTAGAGGGGCCGGACAGGGGGTTGGCCGAGCAGTACTTC.

This clone was found a few times. The V gene is TRBV21-1, the J gene TRBJ1-4; the D call of TRBD1 is as the table states it, not checked on the DNA. TRBV21-1 represents a pseudogene. This CDR3 has 17 residues. The CDR3 DNA follows: TGTGCCAGCAGCAAAGTATTGAGTGACAGTCTTAATGAAAAACTGTTTTTT. Encoded protein: CASSKVLSDSLNEKLFF.

The chain uses TRBV6-5 and TRBJ1-1; D is unresolved. The CDR3 has 11 residues. Germline CDR1 and CDR2: MNHEY and SVGAGI. Trimming cost V 5 bases and J 3 bases, with 4 bases left between them. This CDR3 reads CASSPDTEAFF. The CDR3, as DNA: TGTGCCAGCAGTCCTGACACTGAAGCTTTCTTT.

The chain links TRBV2 to TRBJ1-5; D is possibly TRBD1 (5 bases). CDR1 and CDR2 (germline): SNHLY, FYNNEI. V lost 8 bases and J lost 7, with 15 bases in between. The CDR3 contains 13 residues. CDR3 loop: CASSGNGPQPQHF. In nucleotides, the CDR3 is TGTGCCAGCTCAGGGAACGGACCCCAGCCCCAGCATTTT. The entire variable domain, with the rest obtained from reference TRBV2 and TRBJ1-5, is as follows: EPEVTQTPSHQVTQMGQEVILRCVPISNHLYFYWYRQILGQKVEFLVSFYNNEISEKSEIFDDQFSVERPDGSNFTLKIRSTKLEDSAMYFCASSGNGPQPQHFGDGTRLSIL.

The chain has TRBV5-4 and TRBJ1-5; tentative D call: TRBD1 (6 bases). Germline CDR1 and CDR2: SGHNT and YYREEE (reference sequence). The V gene lost 4 bases and the J gene lost 3 bases, with 11 bases spanning the gap. The CDR3 has 14 amino acids. In DNA, the CDR3 is TGTGCCAGCAGCCTTGACAGGCACAATCAGCCCCAGCATTTT. Its protein is CASSLDRHNQPQHF.

This chain joins TRBV5-1 and TRBJ1-1; D gene unclear. Trimming took off 4 bases at V and 4 bases at J, with 8 bases between the two ends. CDR1 is SGHRS, CDR2 YFSETQ, per germline. CDR3 length equals 12 residues. The chain's CDR3 is CASSPEGTEAFF. CDR3 DNA: TGCGCCAGCAGCCCGGAGGGCACTGAAGCTTTCTTT. The complete variable domain, with remaining parts taken from reference TRBV5-1 and TRBJ1-1, reads KAGVTQTPRYLIKTRGQQVTLSCSPISGHRSVSWYQQTPGQGLQFLFEYFSETQRNKGNFPGRFSGRQFSNSRSEMNVSTLELGDSALYLCASSPEGTEAFFGQGTRLTVV.

The chain links TRBV6-5 to TRBJ2-1, with 7 positions matching TRBD1. Germline CDR1 and CDR2: MNHEY and SVGAGI. The CDR3 runs 15 residues. V dropped 6 bases and J dropped 7; count of bases not matched to a gene: 12. The CDR3 sequence is CASRIDRVTRNEQFF. DNA for the CDR3: TGTGCCAGCAGGATAGACAGGGTCACAAGGAATGAGCAGTTCTTC.